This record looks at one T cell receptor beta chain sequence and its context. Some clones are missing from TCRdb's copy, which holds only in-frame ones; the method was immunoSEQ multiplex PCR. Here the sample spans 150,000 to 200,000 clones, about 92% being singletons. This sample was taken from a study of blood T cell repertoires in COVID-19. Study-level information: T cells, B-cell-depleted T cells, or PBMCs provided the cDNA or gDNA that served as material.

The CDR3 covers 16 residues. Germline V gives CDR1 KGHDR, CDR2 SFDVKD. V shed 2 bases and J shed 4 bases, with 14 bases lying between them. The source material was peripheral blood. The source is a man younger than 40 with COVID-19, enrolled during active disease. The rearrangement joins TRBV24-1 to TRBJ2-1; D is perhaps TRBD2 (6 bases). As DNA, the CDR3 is TGTGCCACCAGTGATTCGCGCGGGACGGTTTACAATGAGCAGTTCTTC. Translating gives CATSDSRGTVYNEQFF.